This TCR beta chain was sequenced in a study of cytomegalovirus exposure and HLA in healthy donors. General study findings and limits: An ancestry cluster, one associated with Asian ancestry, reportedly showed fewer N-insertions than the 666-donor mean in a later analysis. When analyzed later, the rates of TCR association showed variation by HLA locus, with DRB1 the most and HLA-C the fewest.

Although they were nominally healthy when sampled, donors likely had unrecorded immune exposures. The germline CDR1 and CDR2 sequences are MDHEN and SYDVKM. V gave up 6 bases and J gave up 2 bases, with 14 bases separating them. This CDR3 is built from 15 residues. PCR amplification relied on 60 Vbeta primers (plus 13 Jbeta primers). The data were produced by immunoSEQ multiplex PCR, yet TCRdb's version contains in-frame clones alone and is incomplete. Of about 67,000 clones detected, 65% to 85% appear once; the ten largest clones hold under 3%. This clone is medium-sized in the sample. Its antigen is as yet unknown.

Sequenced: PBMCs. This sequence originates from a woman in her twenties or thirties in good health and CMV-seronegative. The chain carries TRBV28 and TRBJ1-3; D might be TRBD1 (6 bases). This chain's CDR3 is CASSPLTGTGNTIYF. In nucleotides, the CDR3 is TGTGCCAGCAGCCCGCTGACAGGAACTGGAAACACCATATATTTT. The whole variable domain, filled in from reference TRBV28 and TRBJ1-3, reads DVKVTQSSRYLVKRTGEKVFLECVQDMDHENMFWYRQDPGLGLRLIYFSYDVKMKEKGDIPEGYSVSREKKERFSLILESASTNQTSMYLCASSPLTGTGNTIYFGEGSWLTVV.